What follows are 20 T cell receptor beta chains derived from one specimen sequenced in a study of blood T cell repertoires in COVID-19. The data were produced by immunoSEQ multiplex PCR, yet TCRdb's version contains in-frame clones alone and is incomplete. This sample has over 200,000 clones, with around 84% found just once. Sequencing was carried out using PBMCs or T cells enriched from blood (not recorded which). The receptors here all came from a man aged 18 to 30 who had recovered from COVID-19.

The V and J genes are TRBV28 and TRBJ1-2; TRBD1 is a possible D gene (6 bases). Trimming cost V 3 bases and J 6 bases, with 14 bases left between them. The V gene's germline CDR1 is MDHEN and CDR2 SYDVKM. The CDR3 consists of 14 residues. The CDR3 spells CASSFPTGSDGYTF. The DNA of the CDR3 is TGTGCCAGCAGTTTCCCAACAGGGTCGGATGGCTACACCTTC.

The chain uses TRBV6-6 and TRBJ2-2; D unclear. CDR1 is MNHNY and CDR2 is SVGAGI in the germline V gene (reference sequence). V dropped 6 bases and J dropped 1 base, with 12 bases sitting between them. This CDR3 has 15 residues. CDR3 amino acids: CASSPPTENTGELFF. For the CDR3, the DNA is TGTGCCAGCAGCCCCCCAACAGAGAACACCGGGGAGCTGTTTTTT.

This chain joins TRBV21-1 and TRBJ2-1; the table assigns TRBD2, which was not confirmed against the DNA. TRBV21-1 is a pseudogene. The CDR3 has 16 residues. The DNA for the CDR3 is TGTGCCAGCAGCAACCGATCAGGGACTAGCAACAATGAGCAGTTCTTC. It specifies CASSNRSGTSNNEQFF.

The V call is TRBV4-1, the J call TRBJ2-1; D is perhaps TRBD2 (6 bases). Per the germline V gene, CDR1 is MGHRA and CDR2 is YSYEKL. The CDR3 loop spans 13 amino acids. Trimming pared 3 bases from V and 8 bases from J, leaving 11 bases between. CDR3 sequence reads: CASSQVLAHEQFF. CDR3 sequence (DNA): TGCGCCAGCAGCCAGGTCCTAGCGCATGAGCAGTTCTTC.

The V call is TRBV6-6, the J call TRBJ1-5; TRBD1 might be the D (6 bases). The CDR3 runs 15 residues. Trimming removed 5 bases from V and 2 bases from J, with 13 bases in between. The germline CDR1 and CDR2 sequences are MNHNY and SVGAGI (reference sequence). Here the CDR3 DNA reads TGTGCCAGCAGTACTGGACAGTTTGGCAATCAGCCCCAGCATTTT. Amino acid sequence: CASSTGQFGNQPQHF.

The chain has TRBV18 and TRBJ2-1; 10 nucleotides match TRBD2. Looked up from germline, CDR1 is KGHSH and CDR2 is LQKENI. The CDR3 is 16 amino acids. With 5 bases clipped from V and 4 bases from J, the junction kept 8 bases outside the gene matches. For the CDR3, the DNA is TGTGCCAGCTCAAAATTTCAGCGGGGGGGTTACAATGAGCAGTTCTTC. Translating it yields CASSKFQRGGYNEQFF.

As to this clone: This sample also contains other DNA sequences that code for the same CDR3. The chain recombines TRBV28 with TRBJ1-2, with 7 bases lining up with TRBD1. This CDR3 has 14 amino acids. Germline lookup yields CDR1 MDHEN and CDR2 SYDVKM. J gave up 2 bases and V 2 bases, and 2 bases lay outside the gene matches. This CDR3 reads CASSLLQGNYGYTF. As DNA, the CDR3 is TGTGCCAGCAGTTTACTACAGGGGAACTATGGCTACACCTTC.

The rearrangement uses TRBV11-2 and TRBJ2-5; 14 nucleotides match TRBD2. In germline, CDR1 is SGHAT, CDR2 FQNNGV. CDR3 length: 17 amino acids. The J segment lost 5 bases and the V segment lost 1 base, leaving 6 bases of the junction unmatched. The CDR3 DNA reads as TGTGCCAGCAGCTTAGGAGGACTAGCGGGGGGTTGGGAGACCCAGTACTTC. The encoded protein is CASSLGGLAGGWETQYF.

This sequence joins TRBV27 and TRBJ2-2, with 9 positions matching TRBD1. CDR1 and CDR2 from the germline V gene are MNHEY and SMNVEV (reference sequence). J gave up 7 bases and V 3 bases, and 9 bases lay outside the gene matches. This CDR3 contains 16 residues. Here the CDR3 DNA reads TGTGCCAGCAGTTTGAGACGGACAGGGGTTTACGGGGAGCTGTTTTTT. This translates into CASSLRRTGVYGELFF.

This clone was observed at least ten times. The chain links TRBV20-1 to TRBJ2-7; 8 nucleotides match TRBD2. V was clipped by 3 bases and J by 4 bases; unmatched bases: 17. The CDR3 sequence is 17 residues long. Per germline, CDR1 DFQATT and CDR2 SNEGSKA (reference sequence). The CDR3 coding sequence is TGCAGTGCTAGTTCCCCCCGTGAAGCGGGAGTATTTTACGAGCAGTACTTC. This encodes CSASSPREAGVFYEQYF.

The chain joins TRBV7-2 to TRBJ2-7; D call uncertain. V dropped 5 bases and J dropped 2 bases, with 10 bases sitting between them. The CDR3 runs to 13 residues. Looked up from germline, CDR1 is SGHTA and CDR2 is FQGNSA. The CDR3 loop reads CASSPLVPYEQYF. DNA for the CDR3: TGTGCCAGCAGCCCCCTAGTCCCCTACGAGCAGTACTTC.

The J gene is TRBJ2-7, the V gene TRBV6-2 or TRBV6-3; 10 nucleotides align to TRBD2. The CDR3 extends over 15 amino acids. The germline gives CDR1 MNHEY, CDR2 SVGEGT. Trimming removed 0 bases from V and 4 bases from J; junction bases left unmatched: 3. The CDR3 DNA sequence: TGTGCCAGCAGTTACTCAGCGGGGGGGCCGTACGAGCAGTACTTC. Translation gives CASSYSAGGPYEQYF.

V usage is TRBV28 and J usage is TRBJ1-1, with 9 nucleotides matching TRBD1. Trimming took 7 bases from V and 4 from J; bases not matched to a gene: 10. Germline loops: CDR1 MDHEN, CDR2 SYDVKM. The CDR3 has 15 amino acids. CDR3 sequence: CASTQRTGVVTEAFF. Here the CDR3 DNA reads TGTGCCAGCACCCAAAGGACAGGGGTCGTCACTGAAGCTTTCTTT.

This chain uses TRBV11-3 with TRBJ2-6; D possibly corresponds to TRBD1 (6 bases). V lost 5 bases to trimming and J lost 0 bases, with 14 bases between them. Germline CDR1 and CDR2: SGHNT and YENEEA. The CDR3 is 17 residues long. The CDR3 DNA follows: TGTGCCAGCAGCGGAATAACAGGGAGCTCTGGGGCCAACGTCCTGACTTTC. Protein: CASSGITGSSGANVLTF.

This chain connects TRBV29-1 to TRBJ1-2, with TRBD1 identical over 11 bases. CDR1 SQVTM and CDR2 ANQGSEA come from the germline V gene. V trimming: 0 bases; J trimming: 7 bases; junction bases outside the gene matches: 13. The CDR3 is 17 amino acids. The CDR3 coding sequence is TGCAGCGTTGAAGATAGGTGGGTTCCGGACAGGGGGCCTGGCTACACCTTC. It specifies CSVEDRWVPDRGPGYTF.

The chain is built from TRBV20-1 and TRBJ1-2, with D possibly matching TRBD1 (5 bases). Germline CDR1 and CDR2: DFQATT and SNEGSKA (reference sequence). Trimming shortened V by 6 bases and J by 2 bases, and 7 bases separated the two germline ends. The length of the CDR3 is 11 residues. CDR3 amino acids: CSAGGNYGYTF. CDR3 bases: TGCAGTGCCGGGGGAAACTATGGCTACACCTTC.

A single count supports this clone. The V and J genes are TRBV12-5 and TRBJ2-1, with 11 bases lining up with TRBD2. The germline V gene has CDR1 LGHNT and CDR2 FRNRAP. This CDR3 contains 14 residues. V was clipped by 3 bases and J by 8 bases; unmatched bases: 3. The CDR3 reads CASGLTSGSYEQFF. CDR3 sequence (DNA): TGTGCTAGTGGTTTAACTAGCGGGAGTTATGAGCAGTTCTTC.

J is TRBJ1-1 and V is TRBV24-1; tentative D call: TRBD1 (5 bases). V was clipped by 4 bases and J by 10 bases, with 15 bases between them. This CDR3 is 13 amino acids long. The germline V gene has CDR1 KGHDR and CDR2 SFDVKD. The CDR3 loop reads CATSDPTLGGAFF. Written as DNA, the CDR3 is TGTGCCACCAGTGACCCGACTCTGGGGGGAGCTTTCTTT.

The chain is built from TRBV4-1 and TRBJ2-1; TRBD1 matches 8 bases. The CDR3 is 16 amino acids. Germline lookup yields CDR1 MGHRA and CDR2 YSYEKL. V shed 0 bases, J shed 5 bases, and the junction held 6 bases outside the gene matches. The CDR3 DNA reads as TGCGCCAGCAGCCAAGATGGACAGGGAAGGGACAATGAGCAGTTCTTC. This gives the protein CASSQDGQGRDNEQFF.

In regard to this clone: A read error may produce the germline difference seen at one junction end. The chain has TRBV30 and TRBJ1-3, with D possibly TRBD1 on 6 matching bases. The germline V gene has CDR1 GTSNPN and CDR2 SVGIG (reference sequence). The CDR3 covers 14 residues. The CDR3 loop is CAWRKQGSRNTIYF. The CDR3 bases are TGTGCCTGGAGAAAACAGGGCTCTAGAAACACCATATATTTT.